Listed below are T cell receptor beta chains from one sample, sequenced in a study of a mutant IDH1 vaccine in newly diagnosed glioma. TCRdb keeps only in-frame clones here, not all; method: immunoSEQ multiplex PCR. The sample lists around 40,000 clones, roughly nine tenths occurring once. The antigens these receptors bind are not known. The sequencing used PBMCs, collected from a glioma patient whose treatment included an IDH1 peptide vaccine. The origin of the receptors is a middle-aged man with glioma. Each CDR3 is given with its conserved first and last residue. Fields, in order: V gene, J gene, clone size, D gene, CDR3 DNA, CDR3 protein. The D gene is left open where the match is weak. Size is omitted from some rows. Given values are once, few, many or a class for expanded clones.

>TRBV13|TRBJ2-5|.|.
TGTGCCAGCAGCTTGAATATCCAAGAGACCCAGTACTTC
CASSLNIQETQYF
>TRBV2|TRBJ1-1|.|TRBD1
TGTGCCAGCAGTGTCCCGGGACAGGGGGGAACTGAAGCTTTCTTT
CASSVPGQGGTEAFF
>TRBV13|TRBJ2-6|.|.
TGTGCCAGCAGTTACAACTCTGGGGCCAACGTCCTGACTTTC
CASSYNSGANVLTF
>TRBV19|TRBJ2-5|.|TRBD1
TGTGCCAGTAGCTATCATACCGGGACAGGGGGTGGAGAGACCCAGTACTTC
CASSYHTGTGGGETQYF
>TRBV9|TRBJ2-7|.|.
TGTGCCAGCAGCGTAGAGGCAGGGGCGCAGTACTTC
CASSVEAGAQYF
>TRBV28|TRBJ1-1|.|.
TGTGCCAGCAGTCGGGGCATGAACACTGAAGCTTTCTTT
CASSRGMNTEAFF
>TRBV5-1|TRBJ2-7|.|.
TGCGCCAGCAGCTTGGACGGGTTTAGCTCCTACGAGCAGTACTTC
CASSLDGFSSYEQYF
>TRBV12-5|TRBJ2-1|.|.
TGTGCTAGTGGTTTGGTAGTGACAGGCCCGGCCGATTACAATGAGCAGTTCTTC
CASGLVVTGPADYNEQFF
>TRBV15|TRBJ1-1|.|.
TGTGCCACCAGCCGTAATTACAGGGCGGACACTGAAGCTTTCTTT
CATSRNYRADTEAFF
>TRBV30|TRBJ1-5|.|.
TGTGCCTGGAGTGTCCAGGGAGGCAATCAGCCCCAGCATTTT
CAWSVQGGNQPQHF
>TRBV7-8|TRBJ1-1|.|TRBD1
TGTGCCAGCAGCTATAACTCCCTAGGACAGGCCAACACTGAAGCTTTCTTT
CASSYNSLGQANTEAFF
>TRBV5-1|TRBJ1-5|.|TRBD1
TGCGCCAGCAGCTTGGGGACAGGGAGACGCAATCAGCCCCAGCATTTT
CASSLGTGRRNQPQHF
>TRBV18|TRBJ2-3|.|.
TGTGCCAGCTCACCACCGGGAGATACGCAGTATTTT
CASSPPGDTQYF
>TRBV7-9|TRBJ2-2|.|.
TGTGCCAGCAGCTTTGGACCAGCGAACACCGGGGAGCTGTTTTTT
CASSFGPANTGELFF
>TRBV5-1|TRBJ1-4|.|TRBD1
TGCGCCAGCAGCCCGGAGGGACAGATTAATGAAAAACTGTTTTTT
CASSPEGQINEKLFF
>TRBV29-1|TRBJ2-7|.|TRBD1
TGCAGCGTTGTGGGACAGGGGGGGTCCTACGAGCAGTACTTC
CSVVGQGGSYEQYF
>TRBV4-3|TRBJ1-2|.|.
TGCGCCAGCAGCCCGGACCTGCAGGAAGCTAACTATGGCTACACCTTC
CASSPDLQEANYGYTF
>TRBV7-2|TRBJ1-5|.|.
TGTGCCAGCAGCCCCTATACAGAGCTATATAGCAATCAGCCCCAGCATTTT
CASSPYTELYSNQPQHF
>TRBV14|TRBJ2-7|.|.
TGTGCCAGCAGCCACGCTAGTTGGTACGAGCAGTACTTC
CASSHASWYEQYF
>TRBV5-6|TRBJ2-7|.|.
TGTGCCAGCAGCTGGTACGGGGGCGAGCAGTACTTC
CASSWYGGEQYF
>TRBV2|TRBJ2-1|.|.
TGTGCCAGCACCCCAGGGGGGAACTACAATGAGCAGTTCTTC
CASTPGGNYNEQFF
>TRBV27|TRBJ1-2|.|.
TGTGCCAGCAGTCCCCTAGGGCCCTATGGCTACACCTTC
CASSPLGPYGYTF
>TRBV4-2|TRBJ2-7|.|.
TGTGCCAGCAGCCCACCAGGAGCCTCCTACGAGCAGTACTTC
CASSPPGASYEQYF
>TRBV7-2|TRBJ1-1|.|.
TGTGCCAGCAGCCCGGGGGTTCGGGTTCTGAACACTGAAGCTTTCTTT
CASSPGVRVLNTEAFF
>TRBV28|TRBJ2-7|.|TRBD2
TGTGCCAGCAGTTATCTGGGACTAGCGGCTTTC
CASSYLGLAAF
>TRBV7-9|TRBJ1-3|.|.
TGTGCCAGCAGCCTAGACATAAGTGGAAACACCATATATTTT
CASSLDISGNTIYF
>TRBV5-1|TRBJ2-2|.|.
TGCGCCAGCAGCTTGGCCGGGGCAGGGCCTCTAACCGGGGAGCTGTTTTTT
CASSLAGAGPLTGELFF
>TRBV2|TRBJ2-2|.|.
TGTGCCAGCAGTGAAACTTACGGAGTCGGGGAGCTGTTTTTT
CASSETYGVGELFF
>TRBV6-4|TRBJ2-3|.|.
TGTGCCAGCACCCCAGATACGCAGTATTTT
CASTPDTQYF
>TRBV28|TRBJ1-4|once|.
TGTGCCAGCAGTAGATTTGGACCTCAAAATGAAAAACTGTTTTTT
CASSRFGPQNEKLFF
>TRBV2|TRBJ1-5|.|.
TGTGCCAGCAGCTGGGGGGGGCTAAGCAATCAGCCCCAGCATTTT
CASSWGGLSNQPQHF
>TRBV7-2|TRBJ2-1|.|.
TGTGCCAGCAGCGACAATATTGGAGCGGGCTCCTACAATGAGCAGTTCTTC
CASSDNIGAGSYNEQFF
>TRBV30|TRBJ2-4|.|.
TGTGCCTGGACTACAGGGAGATCCAAAAACATTCAGTACTTC
CAWTTGRSKNIQYF
>TRBV4-3|TRBJ2-3|once|.
TGCGCCAGCAGCCGACCTGCGGCAGGGTCAAGCACAGATACGCAGTATTTT
CASSRPAAGSSTDTQYF
>TRBV28|TRBJ2-7|.|.
TGTGCCAGCAGTTTATTGGGGGTTTCCTCCTACGAGCAGTACTTC
CASSLLGVSSYEQYF
>TRBV7-9|TRBJ2-5|.|TRBD1
TGTGCCAGCAGCCAACGGGACAGGGCGAGGGAGACCCAGTACTTC
CASSQRDRARETQYF
>TRBV29-1|TRBJ2-2|once|TRBD2
TGCAGCGGTAGCGGGAGGAGGACCGGGGAGCTGTTTTTT
CSGSGRRTGELFF
>TRBV28|TRBJ2-3|once|.
TGTGCCAGCAGCCCAGGTAACAGGGATACGCAGTATTTT
CASSPGNRDTQYF
>TRBV28|TRBJ1-3|once|TRBD1
TGTGCCAGCAGCCCCTTCGGACAGGGCATCTCTGGAAACACCATATATTTT
CASSPFGQGISGNTIYF
>TRBV19|TRBJ1-5|.|.
TGTGCCAGTAGCCTGGGAGGGGGTTCTCAGCCCCAGCATTTT
CASSLGGGSQPQHF
>TRBV5-1|TRBJ1-1|once|TRBD1
TGCGCCAGCAGCCCGGGACAGGGGAGGCGAGAAGCTTTCTTT
CASSPGQGRREAFF